Below are 15 T cell receptor beta chains sequenced from a single sample in a study of blood T cell repertoires in COVID-19 (TCRdb year 2020). Library preparation used the immunoSEQ multiplex PCR assay. The table was pulled from immuneACCESS by TCRdb, which kept in-frame rearrangements only. Such tables lose some clones; where checked, under half of the loss comes from unresolved V genes, and the rest has no known cause. The sample includes about 75,000 clones, with 60% to 85% observed a single time. Jointly, the top ten make up roughly 5% of the sample. Sequencing was performed on peripheral blood. These receptors all stem from a woman older than 75 with active or convalescent COVID-19.

The rearrangement uses TRBV19 and TRBJ1-5, with 7 positions matching TRBD1. Trimming took 5 bases from V and 3 from J; bases not matched to a gene: 10. The CDR3 runs 16 residues. Germline CDR1 and CDR2: LNHDA and SQIVND (reference sequence). Here the CDR3 DNA reads TGTGCCAGTAGTCCTCCGGGACAGATCATCAATCAGCCCCAGCATTTT. Its translation is CASSPPGQIINQPQHF.

The rearrangement links TRBV5-5 to TRBJ2-1; 8 bases are a match to TRBD2. CDR1 and CDR2 (germline): SGHKS, YYEKEE (reference sequence). The CDR3 runs to 16 residues. V lost 4 bases and J lost 7; bases outside the gene matches: 13. CDR3 in DNA: TGTGCCAGCAGCATAGCGGGACCCGACCGTGGGAATGAGCAGTTCTTC. Residues: CASSIAGPDRGNEQFF.

V is TRBV4-3 and J is TRBJ2-1; D might be TRBD1 (7 bases). Deletions cut 3 bases from V and 6 bases from J, with 12 bases between. The CDR3 loop spans 14 amino acids. Germline lookup yields CDR1 LGHNA and CDR2 YSLEER. CDR3 DNA: TGCGCCAGCAGCCACCCCCAGGGGGGCAATGAGCAGTTCTTC. Its translation: CASSHPQGGNEQFF.

This sequence joins TRBV7-6 and TRBJ2-7, with a possible D match to TRBD1 (5 bases). CDR1 is SGHVS, CDR2 FNYEAQ, per germline. V lost 2 bases to trimming and J lost 4 bases, with 15 bases between them. The CDR3 is 15 residues long. CDR3 sequence reads: CASSLKQGAPYEQYF. Here the CDR3 DNA reads TGTGCCAGCAGCTTAAAACAAGGGGCCCCTTACGAGCAGTACTTC.

The chain has TRBV19 and TRBJ2-7; D possibly corresponds to TRBD2 (6 bases). V lost 1 base and J lost 6, with 13 bases in between. Per the germline V gene, CDR1 is LNHDA and CDR2 is SQIVND (reference sequence). The CDR3 contains 14 residues. In nucleotides, the CDR3 is TGTGCCAGTAGTATAGTAGGGACTTCTCTCGAGCAGTACTTC. Encoded protein: CASSIVGTSLEQYF.

As to this clone: The same CDR3 also results from other DNA sequences found in this sample. The rearrangement joins TRBV28 to TRBJ2-1; 12 bases fit TRBD1. Trimming cost V 3 bases and J 7 bases; bases outside gene matches: 16. CDR1 is MDHEN, CDR2 SYDVKM, per germline. This CDR3 has 19 amino acids. CDR3 protein: CASSFSWGQPGQGANEQFF. The CDR3 DNA follows: TGTGCCAGCAGTTTTTCTTGGGGACAACCGGGACAGGGGGCTAATGAGCAGTTCTTC.

This rearrangement joins TRBV6-8 to TRBJ2-1; the match to TRBD1 covers 8 bases. Germline loops: CDR1 MNHGY, CDR2 SAAAGT. The CDR3 runs to 14 residues. Trimming at V came to 2 bases and at J to 10 bases, leaving 7 bases not matched to a gene. The CDR3: CASSYRTGRWEQFF. The DNA for the CDR3 is TGTGCCAGCAGTTACCGGACAGGGCGGTGGGAGCAGTTCTTC.

The chain combines TRBV28 with TRBJ2-1, with D possibly matching TRBD2 (5 bases). CDR1 and CDR2 from the germline V gene are MDHEN and SYDVKM. The V end lost 8 bases, the J end lost 3 bases, and 14 bases lay between the germline ends. The CDR3 spans 14 residues. This CDR3 is CASRTRRNYNEQFF. In nucleotides, the CDR3 is TGTGCCAGCCGGACTCGCCGAAACTACAATGAGCAGTTCTTC.

The chain is built from TRBV3-1 (or the pseudogene TRBV3-2) and TRBJ1-6; no clear D. Germline CDR1 and CDR2: LGHDT and YNNKEL (reference sequence). The CDR3 spans 16 residues. With 0 bases removed from V and 8 bases from J, the gap between germline ends came to 14 bases. The CDR3 DNA is TGTGCCAGCAGCCAAGACGGGCGGGCATCGGATTCACCCCTCCACTTT. This encodes CASSQDGRASDSPLHF.

V usage is TRBV6-2 or TRBV6-3 and J usage is TRBJ2-3, with 7 positions matching TRBD2. The V and J ends lost 4 bases and 6 bases, in that order; junction bases with no gene match: 19. Germline CDR1 is MNHEY and CDR2 is SVGEGT. The CDR3 is 18 residues long. The CDR3 spells CASSLRHPAGEPRDTQYF. For the CDR3, the DNA is TGTGCCAGCAGTTTACGCCATCCGGCGGGAGAACCTCGGGATACGCAGTATTTT.

The gene calls are TRBV19 and TRBJ2-3; 11 bases align to TRBD2. V shed 5 bases and J 0 bases; nucleotides not matched to a gene: 10. The CDR3 runs to 18 residues. The germline gives CDR1 LNHDA, CDR2 SQIVND (reference sequence). The CDR3 nucleotides read TGTGCCAGTAGTGAAGGGCTAGCGGGGGGAACTAGCACAGATACGCAGTATTTT. This sequence encodes CASSEGLAGGTSTDTQYF. The variable domain in full, completed from reference TRBV19 and TRBJ2-3, reads DGGITQSPKYLFRKEGQNVTLSCEQNLNHDAMYWYRQDPGQGLRLIYYSQIVNDFQKGDIAEGYSVSREKKESFPLTVTSAQKNPTAFYLCASSEGLAGGTSTDTQYFGPGTRLTVL.

The chain recombines TRBV7-2 with TRBJ1-6; possible D gene TRBD1, 6 bases. The CDR3 runs 16 residues. V was clipped by 5 bases and J by 7 bases, with 18 bases between them. Germline CDR1 reads SGHTA; CDR2 reads FQGNSA. CDR3 sequence: CASSPTVGQRNSPLHF. In DNA, the CDR3 is TGTGCCAGCAGCCCCACAGTAGGACAGAGAAATTCACCCCTCCACTTT.

The chain couples TRBV11-1 to TRBJ1-2; 10 positions match TRBD1. The germline V gene has CDR1 SGHAT and CDR2 FQDESV (reference sequence). Trimming cost V 0 bases and J 5 bases; bases outside gene matches: 9. The length of the CDR3 is 17 residues. CDR3 DNA: TGTGCCAGCAGCTTAGCTGCCGGACAGGGGGGAATATATGGCTACACCTTC. It translates to CASSLAAGQGGIYGYTF.

DNA of the CDR3: TGCGCCAGCAGCTTGGTAGGGGGAGGGGATAGAGGAACTGAAGCTTTCTTT. This sequence encodes CASSLVGGGDRGTEAFF. The chain joins TRBV5-1 to TRBJ1-1; D is perhaps TRBD1 (6 bases). The CDR3 sequence is 17 residues long. In germline, CDR1 is SGHRS, CDR2 YFSETQ. Between the trimmed V and J ends, which lost 0 bases and 5 bases, there was a span of 20 bases.

DNA for the CDR3: TGTGCCAGTAGTATAAGCCTGGTAGTAGGAGCCTACGAGCAGTACTTC. It specifies CASSISLVVGAYEQYF. This sequence joins TRBV19 and TRBJ2-7; D gene ambiguous. CDR1 is LNHDA and CDR2 is SQIVND in the germline V gene (reference sequence). Trimming removed 2 bases at V and 2 bases at J, with 16 bases between. The CDR3 has 16 residues.